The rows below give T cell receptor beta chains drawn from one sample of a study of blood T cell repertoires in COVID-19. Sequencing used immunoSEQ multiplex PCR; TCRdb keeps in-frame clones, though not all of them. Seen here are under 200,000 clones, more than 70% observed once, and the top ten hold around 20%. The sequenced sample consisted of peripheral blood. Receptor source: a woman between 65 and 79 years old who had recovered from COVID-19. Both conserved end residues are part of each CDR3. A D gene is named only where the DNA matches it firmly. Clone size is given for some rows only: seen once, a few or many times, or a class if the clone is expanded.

CDR3 protein: CASSEDGRRPQHF; CDR3 DNA: TGTGCCAGCAGTGAAGATGGTCGGAGGCCCCAGCATTTT; CDR3 length: 13; V gene: TRBV6-1; J gene: TRBJ1-5; clone size: -; D gene: -
CDR3 protein: CASSSGAYYEQYF; CDR3 DNA: TGTGCCAGCAGTTCAGGGGCGTACTACGAGCAGTACTTC; CDR3 length: 13; V gene: TRBV28; J gene: TRBJ2-7; clone size: -; D gene: -
CDR3 protein: CASSLQVLPAKNIQYF; CDR3 DNA: TGTGCCAGCAGCTTACAAGTGCTACCAGCCAAAAACATTCAGTACTTC; CDR3 length: 16; V gene: TRBV7-7; J gene: TRBJ2-4; clone size: -; D gene: -
CDR3 protein: CASSPEGAEQFF; CDR3 DNA: TGTGCCAGCAGCCCGGAGGGGGCCGAGCAGTTCTTC; CDR3 length: 12; V gene: TRBV7-3; J gene: TRBJ2-1; clone size: -; D gene: -
CDR3 protein: CASSQGLGSTEQYF; CDR3 DNA: TGTGCCAGCAGCCAAGGGCTAGGAAGTACCGAGCAGTACTTC; CDR3 length: 14; V gene: TRBV3-1/TRBV3-2; J gene: TRBJ2-7; clone size: -; D gene: -
CDR3 protein: CASRVGQFSGNTIYF; CDR3 DNA: TGTGCCAGCAGGGTGGGACAGTTCTCCGGAAACACCATATATTTT; CDR3 length: 15; V gene: TRBV28; J gene: TRBJ1-3; clone size: -; D gene: TRBD1
CDR3 protein: CASTGGDFMNTEAFF; CDR3 DNA: TGTGCCAGCACCGGCGGTGACTTCATGAACACTGAAGCTTTCTTT; CDR3 length: 15; V gene: TRBV28; J gene: TRBJ1-1; clone size: -; D gene: -
CDR3 protein: CAISEPSGRVYF; CDR3 DNA: TGTGCCATCAGTGAGCCCAGCGGGAGGGTGTATTTT; CDR3 length: 12; V gene: TRBV10-3; J gene: TRBJ2-3; clone size: -; D gene: TRBD2
CDR3 protein: CASQGVLETQYF; CDR3 DNA: TGTGCTAGTCAGGGGGTTTTGGAGACCCAGTACTTC; CDR3 length: 12; V gene: TRBV12-5; J gene: TRBJ2-5; clone size: -; D gene: TRBD1
CDR3 protein: CASTSPGGTQYF; CDR3 DNA: TGTGCCAGTACGTCGCCTGGAGGGACCCAGTACTTC; CDR3 length: 12; V gene: TRBV12-3/TRBV12-4; J gene: TRBJ2-5; clone size: -; D gene: -
CDR3 protein: CASSKPGQANEKLFF; CDR3 DNA: TGTGCCAGCAGCAAGCCGGGACAGGCTAATGAAAAACTGTTTTTT; CDR3 length: 15; V gene: TRBV4-2; J gene: TRBJ1-4; clone size: -; D gene: TRBD1
CDR3 protein: CASSYEGTGKFF; CDR3 DNA: TGTGCCAGCAGTTACGAAGGGACAGGAAAGTTCTTC; CDR3 length: 12; V gene: TRBV6-6; J gene: TRBJ2-1; clone size: few; D gene: TRBD1
CDR3 protein: CASGGGIYSNQPQHF; CDR3 DNA: TGTGCCAGCGGGGGGGGGATCTATAGCAATCAGCCCCAGCATTTT; CDR3 length: 15; V gene: TRBV6-5; J gene: TRBJ1-5; clone size: -; D gene: -
CDR3 protein: CASSQGTRQETQYF; CDR3 DNA: TGTGCCAGCAGCCAAGGGACTAGACAAGAGACCCAGTACTTC; CDR3 length: 14; V gene: TRBV2; J gene: TRBJ2-5; clone size: -; D gene: TRBD2